This T cell receptor (beta chain) was observed in a study of neurological immune-mediated disorders. One entry per CDR3 protein results from TCRdb running MiXCR on the 5' RACE reads. Of roughly 32,000 distinct CDR3 sequences in the sample, approximately 5% are singletons; the top ten hold 2% to 2.5%. Germline V lookup: CDR1 DFQATT, CDR2 SNEGSKA (reference sequence). There are 17 residues in the CDR3. Trimming took 0 bases from V and 5 from J, leaving 20 bases between them. Study-wide points: The absence of any CDR3 amino acid sequence shared by expanded clones across subjects suggests that repertoires were private in all groups. The highest TCR clonal expansion occurred in HTLV-1-associated myelopathy; multiple sclerosis fell below healthy controls.

Healthy controls consisted of blood bank volunteers in Maryland, USA. CD4+ or CD8+ T cells, 950,000 to 1,000,000 per library, were used for sorted libraries. The table lists this clonotype with many counts. What it recognizes is unknown. The source material was CD4+ T cells from blood. The rearrangement links TRBV20-1 to TRBJ1-5; D remains ambiguous. The source is a woman aged 45-59 years in good health. CDR3 DNA: TGCAGTGCTAGAGATCAGGAGGGCCGATCTTTCCATCAGCCCCAGCATTTT. It specifies CSARDQEGRSFHQPQHF.